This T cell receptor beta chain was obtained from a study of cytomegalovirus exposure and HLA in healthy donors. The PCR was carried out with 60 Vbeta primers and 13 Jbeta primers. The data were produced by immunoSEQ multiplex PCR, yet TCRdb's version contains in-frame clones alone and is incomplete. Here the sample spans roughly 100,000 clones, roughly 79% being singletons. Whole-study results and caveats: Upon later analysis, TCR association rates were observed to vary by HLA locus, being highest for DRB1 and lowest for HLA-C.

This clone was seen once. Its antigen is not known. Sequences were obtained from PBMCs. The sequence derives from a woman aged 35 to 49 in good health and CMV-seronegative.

CDR3 loop: CATKPTGESSYEQYF. The CDR3 DNA is TGTGCCACCAAACCTACAGGGGAAAGCTCCTACGAGCAGTACTTC. The rearrangement links TRBV19 to TRBJ2-7; the match to TRBD1 covers 7 bases. The CDR3 runs 15 residues. The germline V gene has CDR1 LNHDA and CDR2 SQIVND (reference sequence). The V and J ends lost 10 bases and 0 bases, in that order; junction bases with no gene match: 12.